The 21 T cell receptor beta chains below were found in one sample sequenced in a study of blood T cell repertoires in COVID-19. Some clones are missing from TCRdb's copy, which holds only in-frame ones; the method was immunoSEQ multiplex PCR. The table shows around 700,000 clones, with 70% to 90% occurring only once. Sequences were obtained from peripheral blood. Every receptor here comes from a woman younger than 35 with acute or convalescent COVID-19.

The chain uses TRBV9 and TRBJ2-3, with TRBD2 matching over 12 bases. The germline V gene encodes CDR1 SGDLS and CDR2 YYNGEE. With 6 bases clipped from V and 5 bases from J, the junction kept 7 bases outside the gene matches. CDR3 length equals 15 residues. CDR3 nucleotides: TGTGCCAGCACCCTAGCGGGGGGGCCGCGAGATACGCAGTATTTT. It codes for CASTLAGGPRDTQYF.

This clone was detected only a few times. This sample includes further DNA sequences coding for the same CDR3. The chain is built from TRBV18 and TRBJ1-2, with 7 bases that match TRBD1. CDR3 size: 13 residues. V shed 2 bases, J shed 8 bases, and the junction held 5 bases outside the gene matches. Germline V lookup: CDR1 KGHSH, CDR2 LQKENI. The CDR3 region has the DNA TGTGCCAGCTCACCAGGGCAGGGGGACGGCTACACCTTC. As protein: CASSPGQGDGYTF. Based on the CDR3 plus reference TRBV18 and TRBJ1-2, the full variable domain is NAGVMQNPRHLVRRRGQEARLRCSPMKGHSHVYWYRQLPEEGLKFMVYLQKENIIDESGMPKERFSAEFPKEGPSILRIQQVVRGDSAAYFCASSPGQGDGYTFGSGTRLTVV.

The chain joins TRBV29-1 to TRBJ1-2; weak D call: TRBD1 (5 bases). In germline, CDR1 is SQVTM, CDR2 ANQGSEA. The CDR3 is made up of 13 amino acids. V dropped 2 bases and J dropped 6 bases, with 13 bases sitting between them. CDR3: CSVEKGFSHGYTF. CDR3 nucleotides: TGCAGCGTTGAAAAGGGGTTCTCACATGGCTACACCTTC. The entire variable domain, with the rest obtained from reference TRBV29-1 and TRBJ1-2, is as follows: SAVISQKPSRDICQRGTSLTIQCQVDSQVTMMFWYRQQPGQSLTLIATANQGSEATYESGFVIDKFPISRPNLTFSTLTVSNMSPEDSSIYLCSVEKGFSHGYTFGSGTRLTVV.

V gene TRBV9 combines with J gene TRBJ2-2; 8 nucleotides line up with TRBD1. With V trimmed by 4 bases and J by 2 bases, 7 bases remained unmatched. In germline, CDR1 is SGDLS, CDR2 YYNGEE. This CDR3 has 16 amino acids. The CDR3 sequence is CASSPRTGHNTGELFF. The CDR3 bases are TGTGCCAGCAGCCCCAGGACAGGGCACAACACCGGGGAGCTGTTTTTT.

The rearrangement joins TRBV4-1 to TRBJ1-2; TRBD1 might be the D (6 bases). The CDR3 contains 13 residues. Trimming removed 8 bases from V and 2 bases from J, with 12 bases in between. Germline CDR1 and CDR2: MGHRA and YSYEKL. CDR3 protein: CASAGTQNYGYTF. CDR3 nucleotides: TGCGCCAGCGCCGGGACACAAAACTATGGCTACACCTTC.

This chain joins TRBV4-3 and TRBJ2-1; TRBD2 agrees at 12 bases. Germline values: CDR1 LGHNA, CDR2 YSLEER. This CDR3 is built from 18 residues. The junction had 11 bases not matched to a gene; V was cut back by 3 bases and J by 5 bases. The CDR3 sequence is CASSHHHPRTSGNNEQFF. DNA of the CDR3: TGCGCCAGCAGCCACCACCACCCAAGGACTAGCGGGAACAATGAGCAGTTCTTC.

The chain recombines TRBV6-1 with TRBJ1-2; 10 nucleotides match TRBD1. This CDR3 spans 15 amino acids. CDR1 and CDR2 (germline): MNHNS, SASEGT. V was pared by 3 bases and J by 8 bases, with 9 bases of the junction left unmatched. CDR3 residues: CASSETGQGIRGYTF. CDR3 in DNA: TGTGCCAGCAGTGAGACGGGACAGGGGATTAGAGGCTACACCTTC.

The genes are TRBV11-2 and TRBJ1-1; 8 bases are shared with TRBD1. This CDR3 region has 15 residues. Germline V gives CDR1 SGHAT, CDR2 FQNNGV. With V trimmed by 4 bases and J by 2 bases, 6 bases remained unmatched. The CDR3 is CASSSKGQVNTEAFF. The CDR3 DNA follows: TGTGCCAGCAGCTCGAAGGGACAGGTAAACACTGAAGCTTTCTTT.

The gene calls are TRBV7-9 and TRBJ2-6; a possible D gene is TRBD1 (6 bases). The V end was cut by 3 bases, the J end by 3 bases, with 9 bases between. Germline V gene sequence: CDR1 SEHNR, CDR2 FQNEAQ (reference sequence). The CDR3 has 15 residues. The CDR3: CASSLGAHGANVLTF. In DNA, the CDR3 is TGTGCCAGCAGCTTGGGGGCGCATGGGGCCAACGTCCTGACTTTC. The variable domain in full, completed from reference TRBV7-9 and TRBJ2-6, reads DTGVSQNPRHKITKRGQNVTFRCDPISEHNRLYWYRQTLGQGPEFLTYFQNEAQLEKSRLLSDRFSAERPKGSFSTLEIQRTEQGDSAMYLCASSLGAHGANVLTFGAGSRLTVL.

V is TRBV4-1 and J is TRBJ1-2, with 7 bases lining up with TRBD1. This CDR3 comprises 18 residues. Losses at the gene ends were 2 bases for V and 0 bases for J; bases not matched to a gene: 12. Germline CDR1 is MGHRA and CDR2 is YSYEKL. The DNA of the CDR3 is TGCGCCAGCAGCCAAAAACTCCTCCGGACAGGAACTAACTATGGCTACACCTTC. Translated, it gives CASSQKLLRTGTNYGYTF.

The chain is built from TRBV27 and TRBJ1-1, with D perhaps matching TRBD1 (5 bases). Per the germline V gene, CDR1 is MNHEY and CDR2 is SMNVEV (reference sequence). The CDR3 runs 13 residues. The germline V and J ends were trimmed by 8 bases and 7 bases, with 17 bases remaining between them. The CDR3 reads CASLGQGGGEAFF. The DNA for the CDR3 is TGTGCCAGCCTGGGGCAGGGAGGAGGTGAAGCTTTCTTT.

V gene TRBV19 combines with J gene TRBJ1-1; D may be TRBD1 (6 bases). Trimming took 4 bases from V and 0 from J, leaving 9 bases between them. Germline loops: CDR1 LNHDA, CDR2 SQIVND (reference sequence). The CDR3 totals 14 residues. CDR3 protein: CASSRQAVNTEAFF. As DNA, the CDR3 is TGTGCCAGTAGTAGACAGGCAGTGAACACTGAAGCTTTCTTT.

This clone was recorded once. The V gene is TRBV9, the J gene TRBJ2-1; TRBD2 aligns across 8 bases. The CDR3 loop spans 16 amino acids. CDR1 and CDR2 (germline): SGDLS, YYNGEE. V was pared by 4 bases and J by 10 bases, with 16 bases of the junction left unmatched. CDR3 loop: CASSPRGSGAAGEQFF. For the CDR3, the DNA is TGTGCCAGCAGCCCTCGGGGTAGCGGGGCGGCCGGAGAGCAGTTCTTC.

The V gene is TRBV27, the J gene TRBJ2-6; TRBD1 is a possible D gene (5 bases). The CDR3 totals 16 residues. V shed 5 bases and J shed 2 bases, with 13 bases lying between them. Germline V gene lookup returns CDR1 MNHEY and CDR2 SMNVEV (reference sequence). CDR3 loop: CASSPLVGAGANVLTF. The CDR3 nucleotides are TGTGCCAGCAGTCCCTTGGTAGGGGCTGGGGCCAACGTCCTGACTTTC.

V is TRBV6-5 and J is TRBJ1-2, with 8 bases lining up with TRBD1. Germline assignment: CDR1 MNHEY and CDR2 SVGAGI. The ends lost 6 bases at V and 2 bases at J; junction bases unmatched: 8. CDR3 size: 15 residues. This chain's CDR3 is CASSPDRGVNYGYTF. The CDR3 DNA follows: TGTGCCAGCAGCCCCGACAGGGGAGTCAACTATGGCTACACCTTC.

The CDR3 DNA reads as TGTGCCAGCTCACCCTCCCTAGCGGGGGGGAACGAGCAGTACTTC. Its translation is CASSPSLAGGNEQYF. The rearrangement links TRBV18 to TRBJ2-7; 12 bases map to TRBD2. After removal of 3 bases from V and 5 bases from J, the junction contained 5 bases not matched to a gene. CDR1 is KGHSH, CDR2 LQKENI, per germline. This CDR3 is 15 amino acids long. The full variable domain, with the rest looked up from reference TRBV18 and TRBJ2-7, is NAGVMQNPRHLVRRRGQEARLRCSPMKGHSHVYWYRQLPEEGLKFMVYLQKENIIDESGMPKERFSAEFPKEGPSILRIQQVVRGDSAAYFCASSPSLAGGNEQYFGPGTRLTVT.

This clone was seen ten or more times. The J gene is TRBJ2-7, the V gene TRBV5-1; D is undetermined. V was pared by 4 bases and J by 4 bases, with 18 bases between. CDR1 is SGHRS and CDR2 is YFSETQ in the germline V gene. The CDR3 extends over 15 amino acids. The CDR3 reads CASSPGFGLDYEQYF. The DNA for the CDR3 is TGCGCCAGCAGCCCAGGATTCGGTCTGGATTACGAGCAGTACTTC.

A single count supports this clone. This chain connects TRBV9 to TRBJ2-5; 8 bases match TRBD2. CDR1 and CDR2 (germline): SGDLS, YYNGEE. There are 15 residues in the CDR3. V lost 3 bases and J lost 2; bases outside the gene matches: 6. CDR3 nucleotides: TGTGCCAGCAGCGCCTACGGGGGGGGACAAGAGACCCAGTACTTC. Amino acids: CASSAYGGGQETQYF.

The V and J genes are TRBV4-3 and TRBJ2-2; D is unresolved. Germline values: CDR1 LGHNA, CDR2 YSLEER. The germline V and J ends were trimmed by 0 bases and 5 bases, with 16 bases remaining between them. This CDR3 comprises 17 residues. CDR3 loop: CASSQDLRHLVTGELFF. CDR3 DNA sequence: TGCGCCAGCAGCCAAGATCTCAGGCATTTGGTAACCGGGGAGCTGTTTTTT.

The chain couples TRBV7-2 to TRBJ2-2, with D possibly matching TRBD2 (6 bases). This CDR3 region has 13 residues. Germline assignment: CDR1 SGHTA and CDR2 FQGNSA. With 10 bases removed from V and 5 bases from J, the gap between germline ends came to 14 bases. The CDR3 bases are TGTGCCACGGGGGACCCACCAACCGGGGAGCTGTTTTTT. It translates to CATGDPPTGELFF.

The CDR3 here is CASSPLTGTGGYTF. In DNA, the CDR3 is TGTGCCAGCAGCCCACTGACAGGGACGGGGGGCTACACCTTC. The chain employs TRBV14 and TRBJ1-2; 7 bases are shared with TRBD1. This CDR3 is 14 amino acids long. Per germline, CDR1 SGHDN and CDR2 FVKESK. Trimming cost V 4 bases and J 8 bases; bases outside gene matches: 10.